This T cell receptor beta chain was identified in a study of identical twins. General study points: The study based its conclusions on cross-sectional statistical analysis and did not follow the same donors.

In TCRdb, the 5' RACE reads were re-called with MiXCR into one record per CDR3 protein. The table shows 1.5 million to 2 million distinct CDR3 sequences, with under 35% occurring only once. This CDR3 spans 19 amino acids. Deletions cut 1 base from V and 2 bases from J, with 22 bases between. Germline-derived CDR1 and CDR2 are SGHTA and FQGNSA. This clonotype has ten or more counts. Its antigen is still unknown. V is TRBV7-2 and J is TRBJ2-3, with D possibly matching TRBD2 (5 bases). The sample taken for sequencing was cord blood. The receptor was derived from a newborn girl in good health. For the CDR3, the DNA is TGTGCCAGCAGCTTAGACATCCAGACTATCCGTCGGGCCACAGATACGCAGTATTTT. Residues: CASSLDIQTIRRATDTQYF.